The 18 T cell receptor beta chains below come from one sample, sequenced in a study of cytotoxic CD8 clonotypes in ibrutinib-treated CLL. Some clones are missing from TCRdb's copy, which holds only in-frame ones; the method was immunoSEQ multiplex PCR. Among about 300,000 clones listed, over 55% were seen once. Material: PBMCs, obtained after 36 months of ibrutinib treatment. The source of these receptors is a human donor with chronic lymphocytic leukemia.

This clone was picked up a small number of times. V is TRBV28 and J is TRBJ2-2, with D possibly TRBD2 on 6 matching bases. CDR1 and CDR2 (germline): MDHEN, SYDVKM. CDR3 size: 15 residues. Trimming removed 2 bases from V and 4 bases from J, with 11 bases in between. The CDR3 nucleotides read TGTGCCAGCAGTTTAGGGGGAGCGGGCACCGGGGAGCTGTTTTTT. Translation gives CASSLGGAGTGELFF.

This clone was seen a few times. This rearrangement joins TRBV7-9 to TRBJ2-2; the D gene could be TRBD1 or TRBD2 (5 bases each). The V gene's germline CDR1 is SEHNR and CDR2 FQNEAQ (reference sequence). Trimming cost V 0 bases and J 13 bases, with 12 bases left between them. The CDR3 is made up of 13 amino acids. The CDR3 loop reads CASSLARGQGLFF. CDR3 coding DNA: TGTGCCAGCAGCTTAGCCCGGGGCCAAGGGCTGTTTTTT.

This chain uses TRBV7-8 with TRBJ2-5; TRBD1 matches at 8 bases. J lost 2 bases, V lost 5 bases, and 7 bases had no gene match. Germline CDR1 reads SGHVS; CDR2 reads FQNEAQ. The CDR3 runs to 15 residues. The CDR3 nucleotides are TGTGCCAGCAGCGACGACAGGGGACCGCAAGAGACCCAGTACTTC. Its translation: CASSDDRGPQETQYF. The whole variable domain, filled in from reference TRBV7-8 and TRBJ2-5, reads GAGVSQSPRYKVAKRGQDVALRCDPISGHVSLFWYQQALGQGPEFLTYFQNEAQLDKSGLPSDRFFAERPEGSVSTLKIQRTQQEDSAVYLCASSDDRGPQETQYFGPGTRLLVL.

The V and J genes are TRBV10-3 and TRBJ1-3; tentatively, D is TRBD1 (6 bases). Trimming stripped 0 bases from V and 1 base from J, with 19 bases between. There are 19 residues in the CDR3. The germline V gene has CDR1 ENHRY and CDR2 SYGVKD. The CDR3 DNA sequence: TGTGCCATCAGTGAGTCGACTCGTTGGGGGCGCGGGTCTGGAAACACCATATATTTT. Translating it yields CAISESTRWGRGSGNTIYF.

The CDR3, as DNA: TGTGCCAGCAGCTTACGGACCCCACCTGCGGCTAACCACAATGAGCAGTTCTTC. It is translated as CASSLRTPPAANHNEQFF. The rearrangement links TRBV11-2 to TRBJ2-1, with unresolved D. From germline, CDR1 is SGHAT and CDR2 FQNNGV. The CDR3 runs to 18 residues. Trimming stripped 2 bases from V and 5 bases from J, with 22 bases between.

This clone was detected a few times. The chain couples TRBV18 to TRBJ1-2; 9 bases fit TRBD1. In germline, CDR1 is KGHSH, CDR2 LQKENI. CDR3 size: 14 residues. The V gene end was trimmed by 6 bases and the J gene end by 7 bases; junction bases not matched to a gene: 9. CDR3 region: CASSETGGWSGYTF. The CDR3 DNA reads TGTGCCAGCTCGGAGACAGGGGGATGGAGTGGCTACACCTTC.

The sample holds a few counts of this clone. The chain recombines TRBV7-9 with TRBJ1-1; no clear D gene. V lost 6 bases to trimming and J lost 1 base, with 12 bases between them. The CDR3 has 14 amino acids. The germline gives CDR1 SEHNR, CDR2 FQNEAQ (reference sequence). CDR3 amino acids: CASRWTLGNTEAFF. Written as DNA, the CDR3 is TGTGCCAGCAGGTGGACCTTGGGGAACACTGAAGCTTTCTTT. Looking up the rest from reference TRBV7-9 and TRBJ1-1 gives the full variable domain: DTGVSQNPRHKITKRGQNVTFRCDPISEHNRLYWYRQTLGQGPEFLTYFQNEAQLEKSRLLSDRFSAERPKGSFSTLEIQRTEQGDSAMYLCASRWTLGNTEAFFGQGTRLTVV.

This chain connects TRBV5-1 to TRBJ1-1; unclear D gene. The germline gives CDR1 SGHRS, CDR2 YFSETQ. V lost 6 bases to trimming and J lost 1 base, with 7 bases between them. CDR3 length equals 12 residues. CDR3 in amino acids: CASKKGNTEAFF. Here the CDR3 DNA reads TGCGCCAGCAAAAAAGGGAACACTGAAGCTTTCTTT.

The chain couples TRBV2 to TRBJ2-7; D unresolved. Germline V gene data show CDR1 as SNHLY and CDR2 as FYNNEI. This CDR3 has 12 residues. The ends were cut back, 7 bases at V and 2 bases at J, with 9 bases in the middle. The CDR3 spells CASTGETYEQYF. The CDR3 nucleotides are TGTGCCAGCACTGGCGAGACCTACGAGCAGTACTTC.

This clone was seen only a few times. J is TRBJ1-2 and V is TRBV9; D gene unclear. This CDR3 contains 14 residues. Germline V CDR1 and CDR2: SGDLS, YYNGEE. Trimming shortened V by 4 bases and J by 8 bases, and 18 bases separated the two germline ends. CDR3 sequence reads: CASSSYSTQRGYTF. The CDR3 DNA sequence: TGTGCCAGCAGCTCTTACTCGACCCAACGGGGCTACACCTTC.

The chain recombines TRBV7-8 with TRBJ1-1, with a possible D match to TRBD1 (5 bases). CDR3 size: 14 residues. CDR1 and CDR2 from the germline V gene are SGHVS and FQNEAQ. The V gene lost 8 bases and the J gene lost 1 base, with 14 bases spanning the gap. CDR3 nucleotide sequence: TGTGCCAGCCTTAGTGGGGCAACGAACACTGAAGCTTTCTTT. This sequence encodes CASLSGATNTEAFF.

This clone appeared a few times. V gene TRBV14 combines with J gene TRBJ1-2; D not certain. V was cut by 0 bases and J by 4 bases, with 12 bases left in between. The CDR3 length is 15 residues. From germline, CDR1 is SGHDN and CDR2 FVKESK. The CDR3 sequence: CASSQDWMGSYGYTF. The CDR3 nucleotides read TGTGCCAGCAGCCAAGATTGGATGGGGAGCTATGGCTACACCTTC.

This clone was counted only a few times. J is TRBJ1-2 and V is TRBV23-1; D is uncertain. TRBV23-1 is known as an ORF, though its function is uncertain. The CDR3 loop spans 15 amino acids. The V and J ends lost 3 bases and 6 bases respectively, with 17 bases between them. The CDR3 sequence is CASSHSRHRLNGYTF. Here the CDR3 DNA reads TGCGCCAGCAGTCACTCTCGACACCGCTTGAATGGCTACACCTTC.

In this sample, this clone turned up once. The V call is TRBV4-1, the J call TRBJ2-5, with D maybe TRBD2 (6 bases). The CDR3 totals 14 residues. Trimming removed 3 bases at V and 2 bases at J, with 10 bases between. Germline V lookup: CDR1 MGHRA, CDR2 YSYEKL. This CDR3 reads CASSHMGLQETQYF. The CDR3 bases are TGCGCCAGCAGCCACATGGGACTGCAAGAGACCCAGTACTTC.

This clone is a singleton in its sample. This chain connects TRBV29-1 to TRBJ2-1; 10 bases are shared with TRBD2. Germline lookup yields CDR1 SQVTM and CDR2 ANQGSEA. The CDR3 has 14 amino acids. Trimming removed 3 bases from V and 5 bases from J; junction bases left unmatched: 4. The CDR3 sequence is CSVDKGLANNEQFF. As DNA, the CDR3 is TGCAGCGTTGATAAGGGACTAGCGAACAATGAGCAGTTCTTC.

The gene calls are TRBV28 and TRBJ2-5, with D hard to call. Germline CDR1 MDHEN, CDR2 SYDVKM. V lost 6 bases, J lost 1 base, and 9 bases lay in between. This CDR3 comprises 13 residues. Here the CDR3 reads CASRAWGQETQYF. As DNA, the CDR3 is TGTGCCAGCAGAGCCTGGGGCCAAGAGACCCAGTACTTC.

CDR3 in amino acids: CASSVRPGLAESYEQYF. DNA for the CDR3: TGTGCCAGCAGCGTCAGACCGGGACTAGCGGAGTCCTACGAGCAGTACTTC. The chain recombines TRBV9 with TRBJ2-7; the match to TRBD2 covers 11 bases. From germline, CDR1 is SGDLS and CDR2 YYNGEE. V was clipped by 2 bases and J by 1 base; unmatched bases: 8. The CDR3 is made up of 17 amino acids.

The chain uses TRBV5-4 and TRBJ2-3, with D perhaps TRBD1 (6 bases). The germline CDR1 and CDR2 sequences are SGHNT and YYREEE (reference sequence). The V and J ends lost 1 base and 4 bases respectively, with 10 bases between them. The CDR3 is 14 amino acids. The CDR3 region has the DNA TGTGCCAGCAGCTTGCAGGGGAGCCCAGATACGCAGTATTTT. Its translation is CASSLQGSPDTQYF. Looking up the rest from reference TRBV5-4 and TRBJ2-3 gives the full variable domain: ETGVTQSPTHLIKTRGQQVTLRCSSQSGHNTVSWYQQALGQGPQFIFQYYREEENGRGNFPPRFSGLQFPNYSSELNVNALELDDSALYLCASSLQGSPDTQYFGPGTRLTVL.